Each of the 14 T cell receptor beta chains below was sequenced from the same sample in a study of T cells in Graves' hyperthyroidism and ophthalmopathy. RNA transcripts yielded amplified TCR beta CDR3 regions. First-round RT-PCR targeting the TCR CDR3 was performed with the HTBI primer set. Via MiXCR, TCRdb re-called the multiplex PCR reads, giving one row per CDR3 protein. The repertoire includes approximately 600,000 distinct CDR3 sequences, more than 11% of them detected once, and 5.5% to 7.5% sits in the top ten. Sequenced input: blood. All receptors come from a woman aged 25 to 39 with Graves' hyperthyroidism that later progressed to Graves' ophthalmopathy.

This clonotype was recorded at least ten times. V and J are TRBV10-3 and TRBJ2-1, with 8 nucleotides matching TRBD1. The germline V gene encodes CDR1 ENHRY and CDR2 SYGVKD. The CDR3 spans 14 residues. J was trimmed by 6 bases and V by 6 bases; bases with no gene match: 7. The CDR3 sequence: CAIRPDRGGNEQFF. CDR3 DNA sequence: TGTGCCATCAGACCAGACAGGGGAGGCAATGAGCAGTTCTTC.

This clonotype has a handful of counts. A much larger clone lies a single base off, so this may be a read error. The chain uses TRBV6-5 and TRBJ1-5; TRBD1 matches at 8 bases. Germline V CDR1 and CDR2: MNHEY, SVGAGI. CDR3 length: 18 amino acids. Trimming removed 2 bases from V and 0 bases from J; junction bases left unmatched: 9. For the CDR3, the DNA is TGTGCCAGCAGTTACCCCAGTCCAGGGGGCAGTAGCAATCAGCCCCAGCATTTT. Protein sequence: CASSYPSPGGSSNQPQHF.

This clonotype appeared many times. The rearrangement uses TRBV20-1 and TRBJ2-5, with 8 nucleotides matching TRBD1. There are 12 residues in the CDR3. Germline V gives CDR1 DFQATT, CDR2 SNEGSKA (reference sequence). J was trimmed by 4 bases and V by 4 bases; bases with no gene match: 2. The CDR3 DNA is TGCAGTGCTAAAGACAGGGGAGAGACCCAGTACTTC. Translated, it gives CSAKDRGETQYF.

This clonotype was seen at least ten times. The chain employs TRBV29-1 and TRBJ1-4; no clear D gene. Germline V lookup: CDR1 SQVTM, CDR2 ANQGSEA. The CDR3 loop spans 12 amino acids. The germline V and J ends were trimmed by 3 bases and 6 bases, with 8 bases remaining between them. CDR3 nucleotides: TGCAGCGTTGATGGCTTTGATGAAAAACTGTTTTTT. As protein: CSVDGFDEKLFF.

Notes on this clonotype: This clone may be a read error of a much larger clone one base away. The CDR3 nucleotides are TGTGCCATCAGTGGGACTAGTGTCAGTGAGCAGTACTTC. Translating it yields CAISGTSVSEQYF. The chain employs TRBV10-3 and TRBJ2-7; 7 nucleotides align to TRBD2. The J segment lost 7 bases and the V segment lost 4 bases, leaving 7 bases of the junction unmatched. Per germline, CDR1 ENHRY and CDR2 SYGVKD. This CDR3 has 13 residues.

This clonotype was seen a single time. An end of the junction does not agree with germline; a read error may underlie this. This chain links TRBV7-9 with TRBJ2-1; 7 bases match TRBD2. CDR3 length: 19 residues. The V gene's germline CDR1 is SEHNR and CDR2 FQNEAQ (reference sequence). The CDR3 DNA reads as TGCGCCAGCAGCCAAGGGTTCAGACAGCGGGGAATCTCCTACAATGAGCAGTTCTTC. Amino acids: CASSQGFRQRGISYNEQFF. The entire variable domain, with the rest obtained from reference TRBV7-9 and TRBJ2-1, is as follows: DTGVSQNPRHKITKRGQNVTFRCDPISEHNRLYWYRQTLGQGPEFLTYFQNEAQLEKSRLLSDRFSAERPKGSFSTLEIQRTEQGDSAMYLCASSQGFRQRGISYNEQFFGPGTRLTVL.

This clonotype occurred many times. The chain is built from TRBV19 and TRBJ1-6; tentatively, D is TRBD1 (5 bases). V lost 7 bases and J lost 9, with 16 bases in between. The germline V gene has CDR1 LNHDA and CDR2 SQIVND (reference sequence). This CDR3 has 14 amino acids. Written as DNA, the CDR3 is TGTGCCAGTAATGGAATGGACAACCGTTCACCCCTCCACTTT. Its protein product is CASNGMDNRSPLHF.

This clonotype was seen more than once but under ten times. The chain combines TRBV20-1 with TRBJ2-1, with 9 bases that match TRBD2. CDR1 is DFQATT, CDR2 SNEGSKA, per germline (reference sequence). This CDR3 comprises 14 residues. After removal of 5 bases from V and 5 bases from J, the junction contained 7 bases not matched to a gene. This CDR3 reads CSAPGTSRHNEQFF. The DNA of the CDR3 is TGCAGTGCTCCCGGGACTAGCCGACACAATGAGCAGTTCTTC.

This clonotype was detected ten times or more. The chain couples TRBV3-1 to TRBJ2-7, with no clear D. In germline, CDR1 is LGHDT, CDR2 YNNKEL (reference sequence). V shed 3 bases and J shed 4 bases, with 4 bases lying between them. CDR3 length: 11 residues. CDR3 sequence: CASSQLYEQYF. The CDR3 DNA reads TGTGCCAGCAGCCAGTTATACGAGCAGTACTTC.

This clonotype was detected ten times or more. The CDR3 region is CASSLASLGLMETQYF. CDR3 nucleotide sequence: TGTGCCAGCAGCTTGGCTTCGCTTGGGCTGATGGAGACCCAGTACTTC. The chain combines TRBV11-3 with TRBJ2-5; D is unclear. The ends were cut back, 3 bases at V and 5 bases at J, with 19 bases in the middle. This CDR3 is 16 amino acids long. Germline assignment: CDR1 SGHNT and CDR2 YENEEA. Looking up the rest from reference TRBV11-3 and TRBJ2-5 gives the full variable domain: EAGVVQSPRYKIIEKKQPVAFWCNPISGHNTLYWYLQNLGQGPELLIRYENEEAVDDSQLPKDRFSAERLKGVDSTLKIQPAELGDSAVYLCASSLASLGLMETQYFGPGTRLLVL.

In this sample, this clonotype turned up many times. This rearrangement joins TRBV9 to TRBJ2-6, with D possibly TRBD1 on 5 matching bases. V was shortened by 4 bases and J by 0 bases, with 11 bases between the two germline ends. This CDR3 is built from 16 residues. CDR1 is SGDLS, CDR2 YYNGEE, per germline. CDR3 coding DNA: TGTGCCAGCAGCTCGACAGCTACCTCTGGGGCCAACGTCCTGACTTTC. As protein: CASSSTATSGANVLTF.

CDR3 amino acids: CASSRGWEPYNEQFF. As DNA, the CDR3 is TGTGCCAGCAGCCGGGGCTGGGAGCCCTACAATGAGCAGTTCTTC. V and J are TRBV7-2 and TRBJ2-1; D possibly matches TRBD1 or TRBD2 (5 bases each). Trimming left V 5 bases short and J 2 bases short, with 13 bases between. The CDR3 runs to 15 residues. Per germline, CDR1 SGHTA and CDR2 FQGNSA.

The chain uses TRBV30 and TRBJ1-1; D perhaps matches TRBD1 (5 bases). CDR3 length equals 13 residues. V lost 2 bases, J lost 6 bases, and 13 bases lay in between. Germline CDR1 reads GTSNPN; CDR2 reads SVGIG (reference sequence). CDR3 loop: CAWSRGLNPEAFF. The CDR3 region has the DNA TGTGCCTGGAGTAGGGGTCTCAACCCTGAAGCTTTCTTT.

In its sample, this clonotype was seen many times. The V gene is TRBV27, the J gene TRBJ2-7, with D perhaps TRBD1 (5 bases). Trimming removed 5 bases at V and 3 bases at J, with 14 bases between. The CDR3 spans 14 residues. Germline V gene data show CDR1 as MNHEY and CDR2 as SMNVEV (reference sequence). CDR3 in amino acids: CASSGAGTYYEQYF. The DNA for the CDR3 is TGTGCCAGCAGTGGGGCCGGAACGTACTACGAGCAGTACTTC.